What follows are 6 T cell receptor beta chains derived from one specimen sequenced in a study of shared T cell receptors in the human thymus. TCRdb's copy holds only in-frame clones and misses some; the assay was immunoSEQ multiplex PCR. The sample has some 700,000 clones; roughly 85% are singletons. These data were likewise used in another study, on human thymus T cells.

The sequencing sample was made of thymocytes. Receptor source: a girl under two years old with a congenital heart defect.

The chain uses TRBV7-2 and TRBJ1-1; no reliable D call. The V and J ends lost 0 bases and 4 bases respectively, with 18 bases between them. CDR3 length: 17 residues. The germline gives CDR1 SGHTA, CDR2 FQGNSA. The CDR3, as DNA: TGTGCCAGCAGCTTAGCGTCAAGGCCAGTTACAGTCACTGAAGCTTTCTTT. Translation: CASSLASRPVTVTEAFF.

This sequence joins TRBV4-2 and TRBJ2-7; D call uncertain. Germline loops: CDR1 LGHNA, CDR2 YNFKEQ. Trimming took 4 bases from V and 0 from J, leaving 7 bases between them. This CDR3 comprises 13 residues. The chain's CDR3 is CASSRFSSYEQYF. CDR3 DNA: TGTGCCAGCAGCCGGTTTAGCTCCTACGAGCAGTACTTC.

V is TRBV5-4 and J is TRBJ2-1, with TRBD2 matching over 11 bases. CDR1 is SGHNT, CDR2 YYREEE, per germline (reference sequence). V was clipped by 1 base and J by 6 bases; unmatched bases: 3. CDR3 size: 15 residues. The CDR3 sequence is CASSLQTSGANEQFF. The CDR3, as DNA: TGTGCCAGCAGCTTGCAGACTAGCGGGGCCAATGAGCAGTTCTTC. Full variable domain (missing parts from reference TRBV5-4 and TRBJ2-1): ETGVTQSPTHLIKTRGQQVTLRCSSQSGHNTVSWYQQALGQGPQFIFQYYREEENGRGNFPPRFSGLQFPNYSSELNVNALELDDSALYLCASSLQTSGANEQFFGPGTRLTVL.

This chain links TRBV6-1 with TRBJ1-2, with a weak D call TRBD1 (6 bases). V gave up 5 bases and J gave up 4 bases, with 14 bases separating them. Germline V gives CDR1 MNHNS, CDR2 SASEGT. This CDR3 is built from 14 residues. The CDR3: CASSFNRVSYGYTF. The CDR3 DNA reads as TGTGCCAGCAGTTTTAACAGGGTGAGCTATGGCTACACCTTC.

V and J are TRBV27 and TRBJ1-1; 8 nucleotides agree with TRBD1. The CDR3 loop spans 14 amino acids. Per germline, CDR1 MNHEY and CDR2 SMNVEV (reference sequence). Trimming removed 4 bases from V and 6 bases from J; junction bases left unmatched: 7. For the CDR3, the DNA is TGTGCCAGCAGTTCATCCGACAGGGGTGCTGAAGCTTTCTTT. Its translation is CASSSSDRGAEAFF.

The gene calls are TRBV2 and TRBJ2-5; the D gene is possibly TRBD2 (6 bases). V lost 8 bases and J lost 5, with 15 bases in between. Germline CDR1 and CDR2: SNHLY and FYNNEI. This CDR3 spans 13 amino acids. The CDR3: CASRRLVGETQYF. DNA of the CDR3: TGTGCCAGCCGCAGACTAGTCGGGGAGACCCAGTACTTC.